The next 25 T cell receptor beta chains were all read from a single sample in a study of blood T cell repertoires in COVID-19. Sequenced by immunoSEQ multiplex PCR; TCRdb stores in-frame clones only, minus some. Found here are 250,000 to 350,000 clones, approximately 84% of them singletons; the top ten hold about 1.6%. Sequencing used peripheral blood. Receptors were obtained from a human donor with COVID-19, enrolled during active disease. The donor label of this sample is uncertain.

CDR3 sequence: CASSAPRLDSGNTIYF. Written as DNA, the CDR3 is TGTGCCAGCAGTGCCCCCAGGCTCGACTCTGGAAACACCATATATTTT. The chain links TRBV2 to TRBJ1-3; D remains ambiguous. The CDR3 has 16 residues. Germline V gene sequence: CDR1 SNHLY, CDR2 FYNNEI. Trimming took off 4 bases at V and 0 bases at J, with 13 bases between the two ends.

The chain is built from TRBV7-3 and TRBJ2-2; tentatively, D is TRBD1 (6 bases). Trimming stripped 10 bases from V and 5 bases from J, with 14 bases between. This CDR3 is 13 amino acids long. Per germline, CDR1 SGHTA and CDR2 FQGTGA. The CDR3 bases are TGTGCCACTAAGGGGGAGCTAACCGGGGAGCTGTTTTTT. It translates to CATKGELTGELFF. Filled out from reference TRBV7-3 and TRBJ2-2, the complete variable domain reads GAGVSQTPSNKVTEKGKYVELRCDPISGHTALYWYRQSLGQGPEFLIYFQGTGAADDSGLPNDRFFAVRPEGSVSTLKIQRTERGDSAVYLCATKGELTGELFFGEGSRLTVL.

The rearrangement uses TRBV19 and TRBJ1-1; 9 bases are a match to TRBD1. Germline loops: CDR1 LNHDA, CDR2 SQIVND (reference sequence). The junction had 5 bases not matched to a gene; V was cut back by 5 bases and J by 4 bases. The CDR3 runs to 14 residues. The CDR3 region has the DNA TGTGCCAGTAGTTCCCAGACAGGGGGCACTGAAGCTTTCTTT. This encodes CASSSQTGGTEAFF.

This chain joins TRBV7-9 and TRBJ1-1; D call uncertain. Looked up from germline, CDR1 is SEHNR and CDR2 is FQNEAQ (reference sequence). Trimming removed 6 bases from V and 0 bases from J, with 17 bases in between. CDR3 length equals 16 residues. CDR3 region: CASRLPMGAMNTEAFF. CDR3 in DNA: TGTGCCAGCAGATTACCGATGGGAGCCATGAACACTGAAGCTTTCTTT.

The rearrangement links TRBV20-1 to TRBJ1-2; D unclear. V shed 3 bases and J shed 3 bases, with 17 bases lying between them. CDR3 length: 15 residues. CDR1 DFQATT and CDR2 SNEGSKA come from the germline V gene (reference sequence). CDR3 region: CSASNVAKRDYGYTF. In nucleotides, the CDR3 is TGCAGTGCTAGTAATGTGGCAAAACGGGACTATGGCTACACCTTC.

The chain is built from TRBV5-1 and TRBJ1-1; 9 bases align to TRBD1. Per the germline V gene, CDR1 is SGHRS and CDR2 is YFSETQ. J lost 6 bases, V lost 4 bases, and 13 bases had no gene match. The CDR3 extends over 16 amino acids. The CDR3 region is CASSPTPDRGKAEAFF. DNA for the CDR3: TGCGCCAGCAGCCCTACCCCGGACAGGGGAAAGGCTGAAGCTTTCTTT.

This clone was seen only a few times. The rearrangement uses TRBV4-2 and TRBJ2-7; 10 bases line up with TRBD2. The germline gives CDR1 LGHNA, CDR2 YNFKEQ. V lost 0 bases and J lost 5; bases outside the gene matches: 4. The CDR3 has 15 amino acids. For the CDR3, the DNA is TGTGCCAGCAGCCAAGATGGGACTAGCGTCGACGAGCAGTACTTC. Its translation: CASSQDGTSVDEQYF.

This chain uses TRBV30 with TRBJ2-2; 12 bases align to TRBD1. V was clipped by 4 bases and J by 5 bases; unmatched bases: 5. Germline assignment: CDR1 GTSNPN and CDR2 SVGIG (reference sequence). The CDR3 has 15 residues. The CDR3 DNA is TGTGCCTGGACCGGGACAGGGGGCCGAACCGGGGAGCTGTTTTTT. Translation gives CAWTGTGGRTGELFF.

The J gene is TRBJ1-1, the V gene TRBV29-1; TRBD1 matches at 7 bases. This CDR3 is built from 12 residues. Germline values: CDR1 SQVTM, CDR2 ANQGSEA. Trimming cost V 7 bases and J 1 base; bases outside gene matches: 3. CDR3 DNA sequence: TGCAGCGCTTCAGGGGGGAACACTGAAGCTTTCTTT. Its protein product is CSASGGNTEAFF.

This chain joins TRBV7-9 and TRBJ1-2, with TRBD1 identical over 9 bases. The CDR3 totals 17 residues. Germline values: CDR1 SEHNR, CDR2 FQNEAQ (reference sequence). Trimming took 7 bases from V and 3 from J; bases not matched to a gene: 15. CDR3 protein: CASKGTLPGQGYYGYTF. CDR3 sequence (DNA): TGTGCCAGCAAAGGGACTTTGCCGGGACAGGGCTACTATGGCTACACCTTC.

The rearrangement uses TRBV29-1 and TRBJ2-1, with 8 bases aligning to TRBD1. The germline V gene has CDR1 SQVTM and CDR2 ANQGSEA. The J segment lost 7 bases and the V segment lost 7 bases, leaving 9 bases of the junction unmatched. This CDR3 has 13 residues. DNA of the CDR3: TGCAGCGCCCGGTCAGGGGGCGCGAATGAGCAGTTCTTC. Protein sequence: CSARSGGANEQFF.

The CDR3 DNA reads TGTGCCAGCAGCACGCGACAGGGCCTCTCTGGGGCCAACGTCCTGACTTTC. Translation: CASSTRQGLSGANVLTF. The chain combines TRBV7-3 with TRBJ2-6, with 7 bases that match TRBD1. Germline assignment: CDR1 SGHTA and CDR2 FQGTGA. Trimming at V came to 5 bases and at J to 0 bases, leaving 7 bases not matched to a gene. The CDR3 consists of 17 residues.

CDR3 coding DNA: TGTGCCAGCAGCTACGCGGGTGGGGGGACCTCAAGCTCCTACAATGAGCAGTTCTTC. Its protein product is CASSYAGGGTSSSYNEQFF. The rearrangement uses TRBV11-2 and TRBJ2-1, with D tentatively TRBD2 (6 bases). The germline V gene encodes CDR1 SGHAT and CDR2 FQNNGV. CDR3 length: 19 amino acids. V was clipped by 4 bases and J by 0 bases, with 22 bases between them.

Concerning this clone: Other nucleotide sequences in the sample specify the same CDR3. The chain has TRBV27 and TRBJ1-1; D might be TRBD1 (6 bases). The germline V gene encodes CDR1 MNHEY and CDR2 SMNVEV (reference sequence). The CDR3 runs 14 residues. Trimming took 2 bases from V and 2 from J, leaving 9 bases between them. CDR3 loop: CASSLNRVNTEAFF. CDR3 DNA sequence: TGTGCCAGCAGTTTAAACAGGGTCAACACTGAAGCTTTCTTT.

The chain links TRBV9 to TRBJ1-2, with a tentative D call TRBD1 (6 bases). The CDR3 runs to 13 residues. Germline V gives CDR1 SGDLS, CDR2 YYNGEE. The V and J ends lost 5 bases and 4 bases respectively, with 12 bases between them. The CDR3 is CASSPGQSYGYTF. The DNA for the CDR3 is TGTGCCAGCAGTCCTGGACAGTCCTATGGCTACACCTTC.

The CDR3 region has the DNA TGTGCCAGTAGGCGGACAGGGTCCTATGGCTACACCTTC. Its translation: CASRRTGSYGYTF. The chain combines TRBV19 with TRBJ1-2; 8 bases agree with TRBD1. The CDR3 has 13 residues. Germline CDR1 and CDR2: LNHDA and SQIVND (reference sequence). The trim removed 6 bases at V and 4 bases at J, leaving 4 bases unmatched.

The chain joins TRBV19 to TRBJ1-2; 10 nucleotides line up with TRBD1. The CDR3 is 14 residues long. V shed 3 bases, J shed 7 bases, and the junction held 5 bases outside the gene matches. Germline lookup yields CDR1 LNHDA and CDR2 SQIVND (reference sequence). CDR3 sequence: CASSIRQGAIGYTF. Written as DNA, the CDR3 is TGTGCCAGTAGTATTAGACAGGGGGCAATTGGCTACACCTTC.

The CDR3 sequence is CATSGEVTGLAPNEQFF. CDR3 bases: TGTGCCACCAGCGGGGAAGTGACGGGACTAGCTCCCAATGAGCAGTTCTTC. This chain joins TRBV15 and TRBJ2-1; 9 bases are a match to TRBD2. The V and J ends lost 5 bases and 6 bases, in that order; junction bases with no gene match: 14. Per germline, CDR1 LNHNV and CDR2 YYDKDF (reference sequence). The CDR3 consists of 17 residues.

The chain carries TRBV11-2 and TRBJ2-7; 7 bases line up with TRBD1. This CDR3 has 14 amino acids. The germline CDR1 and CDR2 sequences are SGHAT and FQNNGV. Trimming removed 4 bases from V and 4 bases from J; junction bases left unmatched: 7. The chain's CDR3 is CASSSPRQGYEQYF. The DNA of the CDR3 is TGTGCCAGCAGCTCCCCGAGACAGGGATACGAGCAGTACTTC. Together with reference TRBV11-2 and TRBJ2-7, the CDR3 gives the full variable domain: EAGVAQSPRYKIIEKRQSVAFWCNPISGHATLYWYQQILGQGPKLLIQFQNNGVVDDSQLPKDRFSAERLKGVDSTLKIQPAKLEDSAVYLCASSSPRQGYEQYFGPGTRLTVT.

This chain uses TRBV18 with TRBJ2-5; TRBD1 agrees at 7 bases. This CDR3 is built from 12 residues. Germline CDR1 is KGHSH and CDR2 is LQKENI. V dropped 6 bases and J dropped 5; count of bases not matched to a gene: 3. CDR3 bases: TGTGCCAGCTCCGACAGGGTTGAGACCCAGTACTTC. Translation: CASSDRVETQYF.

The chain employs TRBV19 and TRBJ2-1; TRBD2 agrees at 9 bases. The CDR3 is 17 amino acids. J was trimmed by 1 base and V by 1 base; bases with no gene match: 5. CDR1 and CDR2 (germline): LNHDA, SQIVND (reference sequence). In DNA form, the CDR3 reads TGTGCCAGTAGTATAGCCCTAGCGGGAACATCCTACAATGAGCAGTTCTTC. This codes for CASSIALAGTSYNEQFF.

This clone appeared a single time. Other DNA sequences of this sample code for an identical CDR3. This chain uses TRBV9 with TRBJ2-2; D gene unclear. Germline loops: CDR1 SGDLS, CDR2 YYNGEE. Deletions cut 7 bases from V and 0 bases from J, with 13 bases between. The CDR3 sequence is 15 residues long. The CDR3 spells CASQDSIANTGELFF. For the CDR3, the DNA is TGTGCCAGCCAGGATTCCATAGCGAACACCGGGGAGCTGTTTTTT.

This chain uses TRBV3-1 (or the pseudogene TRBV3-2) with TRBJ2-1; 7 bases fit TRBD2. The V and J ends lost 4 bases and 5 bases, in that order; junction bases with no gene match: 5. The CDR3 is made up of 14 amino acids. Germline V gene data show CDR1 as LGHDT and CDR2 as YNNKEL (reference sequence). CDR3 nucleotide sequence: TGTGCCAGCAGCCCACTAGCGCGGCACAATGAGCAGTTCTTC. Protein product: CASSPLARHNEQFF.

The chain links TRBV29-1 to TRBJ2-1; 9 nucleotides match TRBD2. CDR1 SQVTM and CDR2 ANQGSEA come from the germline V gene. The J segment lost 4 bases and the V segment lost 2 bases, leaving 9 bases of the junction unmatched. The CDR3 spans 16 residues. This CDR3 reads CSVEWAAGGEYNEQFF. Written as DNA, the CDR3 is TGCAGCGTTGAATGGGCGGCGGGGGGGGAATACAATGAGCAGTTCTTC.

This rearrangement joins TRBV5-1 to TRBJ2-5; weak D call: TRBD1 (6 bases). CDR3 size: 14 residues. Between the trimmed V and J ends, which lost 6 bases and 4 bases, there was a span of 16 bases. From germline, CDR1 is SGHRS and CDR2 YFSETQ. CDR3 nucleotides: TGCGCCAGCACCGGAAGGGGACAAGTAGAGACCCAGTACTTC. Protein sequence: CASTGRGQVETQYF.